These 24 T cell receptor beta chains were all obtained from the same sample, sequenced in a study of CD8+CD57+ T cells in acquired aplastic anemia. The use of genomic DNA as template underpinned the TCR beta VDJ and CDR3 profiling. MiXCR, run by TCRdb on the reads, gives a single entry per CDR3 protein. The sample carries approximately 200,000 distinct CDR3 sequences, roughly 55% recorded once. The sample was sorted CD4+, CD8+, or CD8+CD57+ T cells (not recorded which) from PBMCs. These receptors all come from a human donor in good health.

Points on this clonotype: This clone may be a read error of a much larger clone one base away. The genes are TRBV9 and TRBJ2-7, with TRBD2 as a possible D gene (7 bases). CDR1 SGDLS and CDR2 YYNGEE come from the germline V gene. V lost 7 bases and J 5 bases, leaving 19 bases between the germline ends. This CDR3 is 14 amino acids long. The CDR3 DNA sequence: TGTGCCAGCGGCCCCCTGAGCGGGGACAACGAGCAGTACTTC. Amino acid sequence: CASGPLSGDNEQYF.

This clonotype was detected a few times. The chain carries TRBV2 and TRBJ2-7; TRBD2 aligns across 7 bases. CDR1 and CDR2 from the germline V gene are SNHLY and FYNNEI. This CDR3 contains 15 residues. V shed 3 bases and J 3 bases; nucleotides not matched to a gene: 8. CDR3 bases: TGTGCCAGCAGTGAGGGATATGGGGGGGTCTACGAGCAGTACTTC. The encoded protein is CASSEGYGGVYEQYF.

This clonotype occurred many times. This sequence joins TRBV4-2 and TRBJ2-7, with D hard to call. The germline V gene encodes CDR1 LGHNA and CDR2 YNFKEQ. Trimming took off 5 bases at V and 3 bases at J, with 14 bases between the two ends. This CDR3 has 14 amino acids. This CDR3 reads CASSESGSDYEQYF. Here the CDR3 DNA reads TGTGCCAGCAGCGAGTCGGGCTCGGACTACGAGCAGTACTTC.

The chain combines TRBV10-1 with TRBJ2-2, with 7 nucleotides matching TRBD1. Germline V gene sequence: CDR1 WNHNN, CDR2 SYGVQD (reference sequence). The CDR3 totals 16 residues. J lost 2 bases, V lost 5 bases, and 8 bases had no gene match. CDR3 region: CASSLTGTDNTGELFF. CDR3 DNA: TGCGCCAGCAGTTTAACCGGGACAGACAACACCGGGGAGCTGTTTTTT.

The J gene is TRBJ2-7, the V gene TRBV2; D is unresolved. Trimming cost V 7 bases and J 10 bases, with 5 bases left between them. Germline CDR1 and CDR2: SNHLY and FYNNEI. CDR3 length: 8 amino acids. The CDR3 here is CASTAQYF. CDR3 coding DNA: TGTGCCAGCACCGCCCAGTACTTC. Supplemented by reference TRBV2 and TRBJ2-7, the full variable domain reads EPEVTQTPSHQVTQMGQEVILRCVPISNHLYFYWYRQILGQKVEFLVSFYNNEISEKSEIFDDQFSVERPDGSNFTLKIRSTKLEDSAMYFCASTAQYFGPGTRLTVT.

This clonotype appeared a few times. A much larger clone differs by one base, so this may be a read error. The chain uses TRBV7-9 and TRBJ2-7; TRBD2 agrees at 9 bases. Germline V lookup: CDR1 SEHNR, CDR2 FQNEAQ (reference sequence). The CDR3 length is 14 residues. V lost 1 base to trimming and J lost 7 bases; unmatched junction nucleotides: 5. CDR3 nucleotides: TGTGCCAGCAGCTTAGGCGGGGGGGCGGATGAGCAGTACTTC. This encodes CASSLGGGADEQYF.

Note on this clonotype: Compared with germline, one end of the junction differs, possibly owing to a read error. The chain has TRBV4-1 and TRBJ2-5; 8 bases agree with TRBD2. The CDR3 has 15 residues. From germline, CDR1 is MGHRA and CDR2 YSYEKL. CDR3 protein: CASSSTAGGGETQYF. The CDR3 nucleotides are TGTGCCAGCAGCTCCACCGCGGGGGGCGGAGAGACCCAGTACTTC.

The rearrangement uses TRBV14 and TRBJ1-3, with TRBD1 identical over 7 bases. The CDR3 covers 17 residues. V was pared by 2 bases and J by 0 bases, with 7 bases of the junction left unmatched. CDR1 and CDR2 (germline): SGHDN, FVKESK. This CDR3 is CASSQIQGPYSGNTIYF. DNA for the CDR3: TGTGCCAGCAGCCAAATACAGGGGCCATACTCTGGAAACACCATATATTTT.

On this clonotype itself: The CDR3 does not close with the conserved phenylalanine or tryptophan, likely indicating a read error. The rearrangement joins TRBV7-8 to TRBJ2-3; 9 bases align to TRBD2. With 5 bases clipped from V and 0 bases from J, the junction kept 3 bases outside the gene matches. The CDR3 consists of 15 residues. Germline V gene data show CDR1 as SGHVS and CDR2 as FQNEAQ. Written as DNA, the CDR3 is TGTGCCAGCAGCGAAACTAGCGGGAGCACAGATACGCAGTATTCT. This codes for CASSETSGSTDTQYS.

The chain links TRBV5-1 to TRBJ2-7, with TRBD2 matching over 8 bases. The CDR3 consists of 13 residues. V lost 2 bases to trimming and J lost 6 bases; unmatched junction nucleotides: 4. Germline CDR1 and CDR2: SGHRS and YFSETQ. The CDR3 coding sequence is TGCGCCAGCAGCTTCCGGGAGGGGATCGAGCAGTACTTC. The encoded protein is CASSFREGIEQYF.

The chain's CDR3 is CASSFGPLMNTEAFF. CDR3 DNA sequence: TGTGCCAGCAGCTTTGGACCCTTAATGAACACTGAAGCTTTCTTT. The rearrangement links TRBV7-2 to TRBJ1-1; D is ambiguous. Trimming pared 3 bases from V and 0 bases from J, leaving 11 bases between. The CDR3 extends over 15 amino acids. Germline values: CDR1 SGHTA, CDR2 FQGNSA.

In this sample, this clonotype turned up a few times. With a much larger clone just one base away, this may be a read error. The chain combines TRBV7-9 with TRBJ2-2; D is perhaps TRBD2 (5 bases). This CDR3 contains 13 residues. Germline V gives CDR1 SEHNR, CDR2 FQNEAQ (reference sequence). CDR3 DNA sequence: TGTGCCAGCAGCTCGGGCTGGGCCGGGAAGCTGTTTTTT. Translating it yields CASSSGWAGKLFF.

The chain has TRBV29-1 and TRBJ2-6, with a weak D call TRBD1 (6 bases). Germline assignment: CDR1 SQVTM and CDR2 ANQGSEA. Trimming removed 2 bases at V and 0 bases at J, with 14 bases between. The CDR3 is 17 residues long. CDR3 residues: CSVEQAGASSGANVLTF. The CDR3 nucleotides read TGCAGCGTTGAACAGGCAGGGGCGAGCTCTGGGGCCAACGTCCTGACTTTC.

Notes on this clonotype: The CDR3 does not end in the conserved phenylalanine or tryptophan, so this is likely a read error. Because the CDR3's place on the DNA is in doubt, the DNA is left out and the CDR3 is given as listed by TCRdb. J is TRBJ2-5 and V is TRBV7-9; TRBD1 reflects the table's D call only, with no check against the DNA. The CDR3 is 11 amino acids long, termini counted. The germline CDR1 and CDR2 sequences are SEHNR and FQNEAQ (reference sequence). The CDR3: CASSLEGAYSL.

As concerns this clonotype: A much more abundant neighbour one base away suggests this may be a read error. The chain links TRBV15 to TRBJ2-5, with 7 bases that match TRBD2. Germline V CDR1 and CDR2: LNHNV, YYDKDF (reference sequence). The CDR3 length is 13 residues. In DNA form, the CDR3 reads TGTACCACCAGCTGGATAGCGGGAGAGACCCAGTACTTC. Its protein product is CTTSWIAGETQYF.

At least ten counts were recorded for this clonotype. The chain couples TRBV7-8 to TRBJ2-1, with 7 bases that match TRBD2. V dropped 5 bases and J dropped 3; count of bases not matched to a gene: 7. The CDR3 has 15 residues. Germline CDR1 and CDR2: SGHVS and FQNEAQ. The CDR3 loop reads CASSPQRDYYNEQFF. For the CDR3, the DNA is TGTGCCAGCAGCCCGCAACGGGACTACTACAATGAGCAGTTCTTC.

The V gene is TRBV7-9, the J gene TRBJ2-2, with 9 nucleotides matching TRBD2. Per the germline V gene, CDR1 is SEHNR and CDR2 is FQNEAQ (reference sequence). CDR3 length: 16 amino acids. V lost 5 bases to trimming and J lost 2 bases; unmatched junction nucleotides: 6. CDR3 nucleotides: TGTGCCAGCAGCCCGTATAGCGGGAGCAACACCGGGGAGCTGTTTTTT. This codes for CASSPYSGSNTGELFF.

DNA for the CDR3: TGTGCCAGCAGCCCGAGCGGGGGGCAGGAAGCTTTCTTT. Protein product: CASSPSGGQEAFF. This chain connects TRBV7-2 to TRBJ1-1; D may be TRBD1 (6 bases). The germline V gene has CDR1 SGHTA and CDR2 FQGNSA. The V gene lost 5 bases and the J gene lost 8 bases, with 15 bases spanning the gap. The CDR3 contains 13 residues.

This chain connects TRBV11-3 to TRBJ2-1; unclear D gene. The V and J ends lost 5 bases and 7 bases respectively, with 12 bases between them. Germline V gene lookup returns CDR1 SGHNT and CDR2 YENEEA. This CDR3 comprises 13 residues. CDR3 nucleotide sequence: TGTGCCAGCAGCCCGGAGATGGGGAATGAGCAGTTCTTC. Encoded protein: CASSPEMGNEQFF.

This clonotype was found a few times. The gene calls are TRBV7-9 and TRBJ1-5; the D gene is possibly TRBD1 (5 bases). The V gene's germline CDR1 is SEHNR and CDR2 FQNEAQ (reference sequence). The CDR3 sequence is 14 residues long. Trimming took 6 bases from V and 9 from J, leaving 18 bases between them. CDR3 residues: CASSTSTDLLPQHF. DNA of the CDR3: TGTGCCAGCAGTACCTCGACAGACCTTTTGCCCCAGCATTTT.

In this sample, this clonotype turned up many times. The rearrangement links TRBV27 to TRBJ2-7; D perhaps matches TRBD2 (5 bases). Germline V gene data show CDR1 as MNHEY and CDR2 as SMNVEV (reference sequence). This CDR3 has 13 amino acids. V was shortened by 4 bases and J by 3 bases, with 10 bases between the two germline ends. CDR3 loop: CASSSGLFYEQYF. For the CDR3, the DNA is TGTGCCAGCAGTTCTGGACTCTTCTACGAGCAGTACTTC.

V is TRBV20-1 and J is TRBJ2-1; no clear D gene. The CDR3 loop spans 9 amino acids. Trimming shortened V by 0 bases and J by 9 bases, and 0 bases separated the two germline ends. Per germline, CDR1 DFQATT and CDR2 SNEGSKA (reference sequence). CDR3 protein: CSARDEQFF. In nucleotides, the CDR3 is TGCAGTGCTAGAGATGAGCAGTTCTTC.

The chain is built from TRBV7-8 and TRBJ2-3, with D uncertain. Germline values: CDR1 SGHVS, CDR2 FQNEAQ. CDR3 length: 12 amino acids. Trimming took 4 bases from V and 5 from J, leaving 7 bases between them. The CDR3 reads CASSWTGDTQYF. The CDR3, as DNA: TGTGCCAGCAGCTGGACGGGAGATACGCAGTATTTT.

The table lists this clonotype with many counts. V usage is TRBV6-6 and J usage is TRBJ1-5; no reliable D call. The CDR3 contains 16 residues. Germline CDR1 and CDR2: MNHNY and SVGAGI (reference sequence). Trimming shortened V by 5 bases and J by 4 bases, and 18 bases separated the two germline ends. CDR3 coding DNA: TGTGCCAGCAGTACAGAGACGGAAATCTTTAATCAGCCCCAGCATTTT. It specifies CASSTETEIFNQPQHF.